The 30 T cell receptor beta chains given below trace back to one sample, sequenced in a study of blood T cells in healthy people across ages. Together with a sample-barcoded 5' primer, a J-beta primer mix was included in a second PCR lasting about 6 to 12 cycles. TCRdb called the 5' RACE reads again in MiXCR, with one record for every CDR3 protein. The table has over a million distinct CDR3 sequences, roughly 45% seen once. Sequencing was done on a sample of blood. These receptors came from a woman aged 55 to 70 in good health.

The CDR3 DNA reads TGCAGTGCTATGAACGGATTGAACACTGAAGCTTTCTTT. Its protein is CSAMNGLNTEAFF. This chain uses TRBV20-1 with TRBJ1-1, with D hard to call. CDR3 length equals 13 residues. Germline V gene sequence: CDR1 DFQATT, CDR2 SNEGSKA (reference sequence). V was pared by 4 bases and J by 0 bases, with 9 bases between.

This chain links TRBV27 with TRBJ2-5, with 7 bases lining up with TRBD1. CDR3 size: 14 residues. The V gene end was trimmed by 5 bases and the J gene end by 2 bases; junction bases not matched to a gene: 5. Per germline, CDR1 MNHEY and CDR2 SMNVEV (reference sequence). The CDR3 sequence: CASSARGSQETQYF. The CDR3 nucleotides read TGTGCCAGCAGTGCCAGGGGGTCTCAAGAGACCCAGTACTTC.

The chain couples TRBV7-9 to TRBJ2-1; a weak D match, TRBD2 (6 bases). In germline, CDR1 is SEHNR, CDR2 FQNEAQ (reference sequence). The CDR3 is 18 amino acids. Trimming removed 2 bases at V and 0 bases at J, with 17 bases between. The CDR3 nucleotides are TGTGCCAGCAGCTTAATCTCGGCGGGGAAGAGCTCCTACAATGAGCAGTTCTTC. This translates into CASSLISAGKSSYNEQFF.

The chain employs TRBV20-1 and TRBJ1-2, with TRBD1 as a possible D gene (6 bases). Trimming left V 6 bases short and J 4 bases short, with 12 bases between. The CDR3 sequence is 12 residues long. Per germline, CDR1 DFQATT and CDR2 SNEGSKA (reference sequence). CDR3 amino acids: CSAQGSGYGYTF. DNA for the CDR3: TGCAGTGCCCAGGGGTCCGGCTATGGCTACACCTTC.

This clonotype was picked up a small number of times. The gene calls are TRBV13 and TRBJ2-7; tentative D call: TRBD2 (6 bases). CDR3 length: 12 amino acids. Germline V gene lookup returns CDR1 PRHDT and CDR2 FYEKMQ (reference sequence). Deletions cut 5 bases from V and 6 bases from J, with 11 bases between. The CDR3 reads CASSTRAGEQYF. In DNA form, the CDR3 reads TGTGCCAGCAGCACACGAGCGGGCGAGCAGTACTTC.

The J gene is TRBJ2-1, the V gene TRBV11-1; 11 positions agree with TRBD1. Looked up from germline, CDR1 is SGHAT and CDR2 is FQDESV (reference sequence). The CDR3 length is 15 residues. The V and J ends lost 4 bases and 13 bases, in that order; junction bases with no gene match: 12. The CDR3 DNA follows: TGTGCCAGCAGCTCGGGACAGGGGGTCGCGGAGACCCAGTTCTTC. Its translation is CASSSGQGVAETQFF. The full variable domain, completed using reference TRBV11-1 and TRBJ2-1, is EAEVAQSPRYKITEKSQAVAFWCDPISGHATLYWYRQILGQGPELLVQFQDESVVDDSQLPKDRFSAERLKGVDSTLKIQPAELGDSAMYLCASSSGQGVAETQFFGPGTRLTVL.

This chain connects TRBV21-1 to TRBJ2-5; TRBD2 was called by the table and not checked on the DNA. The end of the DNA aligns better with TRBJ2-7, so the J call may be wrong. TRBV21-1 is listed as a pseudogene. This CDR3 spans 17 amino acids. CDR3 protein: CASSPPESSGRQNEQYF. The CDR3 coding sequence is TGTGCCAGCAGCCCCCCTGAATCTAGCGGGAGGCAAAACGAGCAGTACTTC.

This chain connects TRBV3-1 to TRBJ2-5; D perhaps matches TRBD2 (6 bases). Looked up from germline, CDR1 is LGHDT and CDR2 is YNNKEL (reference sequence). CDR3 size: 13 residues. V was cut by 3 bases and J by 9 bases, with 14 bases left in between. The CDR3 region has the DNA TGTGCCAGCAGCCAGCAACTTGGGGAGGCCCAGTACTTC. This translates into CASSQQLGEAQYF.

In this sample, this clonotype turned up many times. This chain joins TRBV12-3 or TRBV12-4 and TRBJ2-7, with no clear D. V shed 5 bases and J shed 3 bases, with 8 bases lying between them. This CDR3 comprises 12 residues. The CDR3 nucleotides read TGTGCCAGCAGTACCGGAAGCTACGAGCAGTACTTC. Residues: CASSTGSYEQYF.

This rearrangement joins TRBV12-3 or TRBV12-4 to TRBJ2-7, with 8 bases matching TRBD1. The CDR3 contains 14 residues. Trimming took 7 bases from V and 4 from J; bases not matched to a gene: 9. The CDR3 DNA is TGTGCCAGCACCCTCGGGACAGGCGATTACGAGCAGTACTTC. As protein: CASTLGTGDYEQYF.

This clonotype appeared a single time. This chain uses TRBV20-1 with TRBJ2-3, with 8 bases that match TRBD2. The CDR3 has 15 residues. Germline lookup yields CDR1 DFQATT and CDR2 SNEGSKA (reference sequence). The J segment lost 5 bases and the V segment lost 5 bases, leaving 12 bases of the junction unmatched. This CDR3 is CSAGRREGRGDTQYF. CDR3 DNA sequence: TGCAGTGCTGGGCGTCGGGAGGGCCGGGGAGATACGCAGTATTTT.

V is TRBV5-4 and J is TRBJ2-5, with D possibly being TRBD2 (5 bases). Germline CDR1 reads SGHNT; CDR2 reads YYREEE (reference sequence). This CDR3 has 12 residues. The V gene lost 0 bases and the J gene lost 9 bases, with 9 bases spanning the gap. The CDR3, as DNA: TGTGCCAGCAGCTTGGATGGGGAGTCCCAGTACTTC. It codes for CASSLDGESQYF.

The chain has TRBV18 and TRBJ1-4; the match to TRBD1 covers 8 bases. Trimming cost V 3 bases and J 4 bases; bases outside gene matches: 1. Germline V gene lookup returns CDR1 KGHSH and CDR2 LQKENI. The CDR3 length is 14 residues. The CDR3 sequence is CASSPGQDNEKLFF. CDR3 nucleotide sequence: TGTGCCAGCTCACCGGGACAGGATAATGAAAAACTGTTTTTT.

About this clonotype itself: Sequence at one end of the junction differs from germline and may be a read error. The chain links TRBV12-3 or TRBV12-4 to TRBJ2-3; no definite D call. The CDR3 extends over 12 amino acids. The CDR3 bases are TGTGCCGGCAGTTTGGCGGCAGATACGCAGTATTTT. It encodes CAGSLAADTQYF.

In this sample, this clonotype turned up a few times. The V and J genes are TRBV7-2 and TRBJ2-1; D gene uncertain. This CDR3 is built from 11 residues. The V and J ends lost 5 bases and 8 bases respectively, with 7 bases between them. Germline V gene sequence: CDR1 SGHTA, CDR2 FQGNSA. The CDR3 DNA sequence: TGTGCCAGCAGCCCCCTCCATGAGCAGTTCTTC. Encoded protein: CASSPLHEQFF. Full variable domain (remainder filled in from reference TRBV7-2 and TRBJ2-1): GAGVSQSPSNKVTEKGKDVELRCDPISGHTALYWYRQSLGQGLEFLIYFQGNSAPDKSGLPSDRFSAERTGGSVSTLTIQRTQQEDSAVYLCASSPLHEQFFGPGTRLTVL.

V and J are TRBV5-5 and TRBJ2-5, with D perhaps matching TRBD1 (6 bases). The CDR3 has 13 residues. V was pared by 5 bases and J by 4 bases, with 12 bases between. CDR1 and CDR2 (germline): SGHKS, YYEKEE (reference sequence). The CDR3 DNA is TGTGCCAGCAGATCCGGGACACCAGAGACCCAGTACTTC. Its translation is CASRSGTPETQYF. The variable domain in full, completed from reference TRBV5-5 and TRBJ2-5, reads DAGVTQSPTHLIKTRGQQVTLRCSPISGHKSVSWYQQVLGQGPQFIFQYYEKEERGRGNFPDRFSARQFPNYSSELNVNALLLGDSALYLCASRSGTPETQYFGPGTRLLVL.

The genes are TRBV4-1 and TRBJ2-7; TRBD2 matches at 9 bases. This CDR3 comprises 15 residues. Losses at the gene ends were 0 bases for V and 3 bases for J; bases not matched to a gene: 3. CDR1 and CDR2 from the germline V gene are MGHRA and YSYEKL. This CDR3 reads CASSQEWTSVYEQYF. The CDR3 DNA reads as TGCGCCAGCAGCCAAGAATGGACTAGCGTCTACGAGCAGTACTTC.

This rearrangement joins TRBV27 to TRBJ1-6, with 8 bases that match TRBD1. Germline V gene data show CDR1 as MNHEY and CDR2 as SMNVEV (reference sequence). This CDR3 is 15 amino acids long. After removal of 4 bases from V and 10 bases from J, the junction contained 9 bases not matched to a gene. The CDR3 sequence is CASSSRDRLKSPLHF. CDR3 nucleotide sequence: TGTGCCAGCAGTTCCAGGGACAGGCTGAAATCACCCCTCCACTTT.

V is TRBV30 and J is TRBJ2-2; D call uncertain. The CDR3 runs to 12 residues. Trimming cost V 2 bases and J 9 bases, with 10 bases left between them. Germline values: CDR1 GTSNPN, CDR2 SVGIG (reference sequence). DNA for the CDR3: TGTGCCTGGAGTAGGTCCCAGAGGGAGCTGTTTTTT. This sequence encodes CAWSRSQRELFF.

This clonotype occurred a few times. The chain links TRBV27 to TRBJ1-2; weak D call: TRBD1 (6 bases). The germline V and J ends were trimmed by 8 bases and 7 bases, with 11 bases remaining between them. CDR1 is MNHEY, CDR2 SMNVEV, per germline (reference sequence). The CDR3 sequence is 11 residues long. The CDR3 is CASGGASGYTF. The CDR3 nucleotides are TGTGCCAGCGGGGGGGCGAGTGGCTACACCTTC.

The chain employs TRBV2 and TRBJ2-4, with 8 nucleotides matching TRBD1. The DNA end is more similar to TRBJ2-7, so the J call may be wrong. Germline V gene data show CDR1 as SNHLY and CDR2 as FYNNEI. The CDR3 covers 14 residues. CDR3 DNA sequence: TGTGCCAGCAGTGAAGGGGACAGGTGGTACGAGCAGTACTTC. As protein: CASSEGDRWYEQYF.

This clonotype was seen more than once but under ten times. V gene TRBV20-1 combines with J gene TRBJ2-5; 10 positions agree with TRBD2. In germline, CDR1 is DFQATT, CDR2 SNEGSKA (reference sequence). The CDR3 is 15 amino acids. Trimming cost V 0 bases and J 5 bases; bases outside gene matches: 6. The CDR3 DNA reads TGCAGTGCTAGAGATCGGGTAGCGGGAGGCGAGACCCAGTACTTC. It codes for CSARDRVAGGETQYF.

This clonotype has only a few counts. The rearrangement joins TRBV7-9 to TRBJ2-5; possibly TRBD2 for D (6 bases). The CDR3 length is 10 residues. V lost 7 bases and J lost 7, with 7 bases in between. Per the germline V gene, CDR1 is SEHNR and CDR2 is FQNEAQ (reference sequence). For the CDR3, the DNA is TGTGCCAGCATGGGGGGGACCCAGTACTTC. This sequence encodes CASMGGTQYF.

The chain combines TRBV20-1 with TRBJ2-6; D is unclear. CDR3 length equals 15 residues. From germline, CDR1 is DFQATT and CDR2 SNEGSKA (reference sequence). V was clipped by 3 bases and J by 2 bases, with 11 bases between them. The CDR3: CSASSAEAGANVLTF. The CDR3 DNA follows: TGCAGTGCTAGCAGTGCAGAAGCTGGGGCCAACGTCCTGACTTTC.

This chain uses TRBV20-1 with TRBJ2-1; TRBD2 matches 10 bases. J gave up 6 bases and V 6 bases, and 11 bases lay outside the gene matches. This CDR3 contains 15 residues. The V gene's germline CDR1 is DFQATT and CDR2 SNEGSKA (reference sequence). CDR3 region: CSAPLGLAGGNEQFF. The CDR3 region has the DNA TGCAGTGCCCCTCTGGGGTTAGCGGGAGGCAATGAGCAGTTCTTC.

The CDR3: CAWNVVNYGYTF. In DNA, the CDR3 is TGTGCCTGGAACGTGGTGAACTATGGCTACACCTTC. The chain couples TRBV30 to TRBJ1-2; no clear D. This CDR3 has 12 amino acids. Germline V CDR1 and CDR2: GTSNPN, SVGIG (reference sequence). V dropped 4 bases and J dropped 2 bases, with 8 bases sitting between them.

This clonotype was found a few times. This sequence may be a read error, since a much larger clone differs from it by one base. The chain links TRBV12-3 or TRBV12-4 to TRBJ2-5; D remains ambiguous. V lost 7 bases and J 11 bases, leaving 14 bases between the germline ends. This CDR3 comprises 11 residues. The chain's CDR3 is CASTHLNEQYF. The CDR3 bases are TGTGCCAGCACTCACCTAAATGAGCAGTACTTC.

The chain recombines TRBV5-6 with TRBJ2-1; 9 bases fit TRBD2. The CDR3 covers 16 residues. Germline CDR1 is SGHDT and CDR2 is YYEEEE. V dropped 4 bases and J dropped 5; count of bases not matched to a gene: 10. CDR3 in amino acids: CASSPRGREGNNEQFF. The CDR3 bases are TGTGCCAGCAGCCCTAGGGGGCGGGAGGGGAACAATGAGCAGTTCTTC.

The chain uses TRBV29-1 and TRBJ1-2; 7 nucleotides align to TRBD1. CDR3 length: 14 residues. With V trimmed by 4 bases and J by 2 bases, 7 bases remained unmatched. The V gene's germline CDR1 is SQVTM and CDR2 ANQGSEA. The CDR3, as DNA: TGCAGCGTTGGCTCCGGGACAGAAAACTATGGCTACACCTTC. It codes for CSVGSGTENYGYTF.

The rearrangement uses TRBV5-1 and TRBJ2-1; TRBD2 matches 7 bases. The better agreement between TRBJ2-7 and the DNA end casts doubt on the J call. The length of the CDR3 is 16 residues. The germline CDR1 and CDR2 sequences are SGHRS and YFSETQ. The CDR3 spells CASTSAGESSYNEQYF. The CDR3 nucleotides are TGCGCCAGCACCTCTGCGGGGGAAAGCTCCTACAATGAGCAGTACTTC.